The 25 T cell receptor beta chains listed next were all sequenced from one sample in a study of cytomegalovirus exposure and HLA in healthy donors. The table came from immunoSEQ multiplex PCR; TCRdb's copy has only in-frame clones and leaves some out. The sample contains hundreds of thousands of clones, just over 85% of which appear only once. Sequencing was done on a sample of PBMCs. These receptors were obtained from a woman aged 18 to 35 in good health and CMV-seronegative.

The CDR3 sequence is CSVDRCQGPRTDPYEQYF. CDR3 coding DNA: TGCAGCGTTGATAGGTGCCAGGGGCCTAGAACGGATCCCTACGAGCAGTACTTC. This chain joins TRBV29-1 and TRBJ2-7; a possible D gene is TRBD1 (6 bases). The CDR3 covers 18 residues. The germline CDR1 and CDR2 sequences are SQVTM and ANQGSEA. V gave up 3 bases and J gave up 2 bases, with 26 bases separating them.

The V call is TRBV4-2, the J call TRBJ2-3; 9 bases fit TRBD2. The CDR3 totals 15 residues. The germline gives CDR1 LGHNA, CDR2 YNFKEQ. J lost 6 bases, V lost 0 bases, and 4 bases had no gene match. The CDR3 bases are TGTGCCAGCAGCCAAGAACGGACTAGCGTGGATACGCAGTATTTT. Protein product: CASSQERTSVDTQYF.

The sample holds a few counts of this clone. The sample holds other DNA sequences that translate to the same CDR3. The chain carries TRBV7-2 and TRBJ1-2; no firm D call. Trimming cost V 5 bases and J 8 bases, with 12 bases left between them. Germline V gene data show CDR1 as SGHTA and CDR2 as FQGNSA. CDR3 length: 12 amino acids. The CDR3 nucleotides read TGTGCCAGCAGCCGGGGTCTGGAGGGCTACACCTTC. This translates into CASSRGLEGYTF.

The rearrangement joins TRBV5-4 to TRBJ2-7, with D possibly being TRBD1 (6 bases). CDR1 and CDR2 from the germline V gene are SGHNT and YYREEE (reference sequence). Between the trimmed V and J ends, which lost 3 bases and 3 bases, there was a span of 16 bases. This CDR3 has 15 residues. Written as DNA, the CDR3 is TGTGCCAGCAGCTCGGTACGCAGGGGAATCTACGAGCAGTACTTC. Its translation: CASSSVRRGIYEQYF.

This clone appeared a few times. The V gene is TRBV5-4, the J gene TRBJ1-6; D may be TRBD1 (5 bases). This CDR3 contains 16 residues. V shed 6 bases and J shed 3 bases, with 16 bases lying between them. Germline CDR1 SGHNT, CDR2 YYREEE (reference sequence). This chain's CDR3 is CASTIVGGIYNSPLHF. The CDR3 coding sequence is TGTGCCAGCACCATAGTCGGGGGAATCTATAATTCACCCCTCCACTTT.

The chain employs TRBV4-1 and TRBJ2-1; TRBD2 matches 10 bases. The CDR3 runs 18 residues. Losses at the gene ends were 4 bases for V and 5 bases for J; bases not matched to a gene: 14. The germline gives CDR1 MGHRA, CDR2 YSYEKL. CDR3 region: CASSPSLSTSGVNNEQFF. The CDR3 coding sequence is TGCGCCAGCAGCCCGTCCCTCTCAACTAGCGGGGTTAACAATGAGCAGTTCTTC.

V is TRBV27 and J is TRBJ2-7; possibly TRBD1 for D (6 bases). The CDR3 consists of 15 residues. Trimming pared 0 bases from V and 2 bases from J, leaving 11 bases between. CDR1 is MNHEY and CDR2 is SMNVEV in the germline V gene (reference sequence). The CDR3 nucleotides read TGTGCCAGCAGTTTATCGACCACAGGGACCTACGAGCAGTACTTC. Protein product: CASSLSTTGTYEQYF.

The chain combines TRBV30 with TRBJ2-7, with D possibly being TRBD1 (6 bases). V shed 1 base and J shed 3 bases, with 10 bases lying between them. CDR1 and CDR2 (germline): GTSNPN, SVGIG (reference sequence). CDR3 length: 13 amino acids. As DNA, the CDR3 is TGTGCCTGGAGTGAGGACAGTAGCTACGAGCAGTACTTC. This codes for CAWSEDSSYEQYF.

This sequence joins TRBV2 and TRBJ1-5; D uncertain. CDR1 is SNHLY, CDR2 FYNNEI, per germline. The CDR3 runs 15 residues. Trimming shortened V by 4 bases and J by 2 bases, and 12 bases separated the two germline ends. The CDR3: CASSGVESGNQPQHF. CDR3 coding DNA: TGTGCCAGCAGTGGGGTGGAGTCGGGCAATCAGCCCCAGCATTTT.

The chain joins TRBV4-2 to TRBJ1-1, with D unresolved. This CDR3 has 15 amino acids. From germline, CDR1 is LGHNA and CDR2 YNFKEQ. V was shortened by 0 bases and J by 4 bases, with 12 bases between the two germline ends. The CDR3 DNA is TGTGCCAGCAGCCAAGAACAGTCCCTCGGCACTGAAGCTTTCTTT. Protein product: CASSQEQSLGTEAFF.

J is TRBJ2-7 and V is TRBV9, with D possibly TRBD2 on 6 matching bases. Germline loops: CDR1 SGDLS, CDR2 YYNGEE. Trimming stripped 3 bases from V and 3 bases from J, with 10 bases between. This CDR3 contains 13 residues. CDR3 region: CASSAGTYYEQYF. CDR3 nucleotides: TGTGCCAGCAGCGCCGGGACTTACTACGAGCAGTACTTC.

The rearrangement joins TRBV28 to TRBJ2-1; TRBD1 agrees at 8 bases. Germline CDR1 MDHEN, CDR2 SYDVKM. The CDR3 runs 16 residues. V gave up 0 bases and J gave up 7 bases; unmatched junction bases: 8. CDR3 loop: CASSLWGQGAGNEQFF. The CDR3 DNA reads as TGTGCCAGCAGTTTATGGGGGCAGGGGGCTGGAAATGAGCAGTTCTTC.

V is TRBV7-3 and J is TRBJ2-2, with TRBD2 identical over 15 bases. This CDR3 is built from 16 residues. Germline V gene data show CDR1 as SGHTA and CDR2 as FQGTGA. V shed 4 bases, J shed 7 bases, and the junction held 4 bases outside the gene matches. The CDR3 bases are TGTGCCAGCAGCTCCGGACTAGCGGGAGGGGTCGGGGAGCTGTTTTTT. It specifies CASSSGLAGGVGELFF.

This chain connects TRBV9 to TRBJ2-3; the match to TRBD2 covers 9 bases. In germline, CDR1 is SGDLS, CDR2 YYNGEE. Trimming at V came to 3 bases and at J to 0 bases, leaving 2 bases not matched to a gene. The CDR3 spans 15 residues. In DNA form, the CDR3 reads TGTGCCAGCAGCGGTAGCGGGGGAAGCACAGATACGCAGTATTTT. Translating gives CASSGSGGSTDTQYF.

The rearrangement uses TRBV4-1 and TRBJ1-5; 8 bases are shared with TRBD1. With 3 bases clipped from V and 6 bases from J, the junction kept 16 bases outside the gene matches. The CDR3 length is 18 residues. Germline assignment: CDR1 MGHRA and CDR2 YSYEKL. The CDR3 nucleotides read TGCGCCAGCAGCCAGGGAGGGGCAGGGGGCCTCGCCCGTCAGCCCCAGCATTTT. Protein sequence: CASSQGGAGGLARQPQHF.

The chain carries TRBV27 and TRBJ2-2; the D gene is possibly TRBD1 (5 bases). CDR1 and CDR2 from the germline V gene are MNHEY and SMNVEV (reference sequence). V lost 1 base, J lost 2 bases, and 8 bases lay in between. This CDR3 is built from 15 residues. CDR3 nucleotides: TGTGCCAGCAGTTTATGGGGCCCAAACACCGGGGAGCTGTTTTTT. Protein: CASSLWGPNTGELFF.

The chain couples TRBV5-4 to TRBJ1-3; 8 bases map to TRBD1. CDR3 length: 13 residues. The germline V gene has CDR1 SGHNT and CDR2 YYREEE (reference sequence). V was pared by 4 bases and J by 8 bases, with 5 bases of the junction left unmatched. The CDR3 region has the DNA TGTGCCAGCAGCAAGCAGGGGGCGTACACCATATATTTT. Protein sequence: CASSKQGAYTIYF.

The V gene is TRBV4-2, the J gene TRBJ2-1; 8 bases agree with TRBD2. Trimming took 6 bases from V and 6 from J; bases not matched to a gene: 4. This CDR3 comprises 13 residues. The germline gives CDR1 LGHNA, CDR2 YNFKEQ. The CDR3 coding sequence is TGTGCCAGCAGTCCCGGGACTAGCAATGAGCAGTTCTTC. As protein: CASSPGTSNEQFF.

The chain uses TRBV5-6 and TRBJ2-1, with TRBD2 matching 14 bases. Germline CDR1 and CDR2: SGHDT and YYEEEE. With 4 bases clipped from V and 4 bases from J, the junction kept 7 bases outside the gene matches. The CDR3 sequence is 17 residues long. DNA for the CDR3: TGTGCCAGCAGCCCGTTGACTAGCGGGGGGGCGTACAATGAGCAGTTCTTC. It specifies CASSPLTSGGAYNEQFF.

The gene calls are TRBV29-1 and TRBJ2-5; D remains ambiguous. Germline CDR1 and CDR2: SQVTM and ANQGSEA. The CDR3 is 12 amino acids. Trimming stripped 3 bases from V and 5 bases from J, with 10 bases between. CDR3 in amino acids: CSVDQSRETQYF. As DNA, the CDR3 is TGCAGCGTTGACCAAAGCCGGGAGACCCAGTACTTC.

With respect to this clone: Distinct nucleotide sequences in the sample also encode this CDR3. The chain joins TRBV6-5 to TRBJ1-1, with D perhaps TRBD1 (6 bases). The CDR3 runs to 14 residues. V lost 3 bases and J 0 bases, leaving 8 bases between the germline ends. CDR1 and CDR2 (germline): MNHEY, SVGAGI. The CDR3 DNA sequence: TGTGCCAGCAGTTATGGGACACTGAACACTGAAGCTTTCTTT. This codes for CASSYGTLNTEAFF.

The V and J genes are TRBV19 and TRBJ1-5; possibly TRBD1 for D (5 bases). The CDR3 totals 14 residues. The V gene lost 5 bases and the J gene lost 7 bases, with 15 bases spanning the gap. The germline gives CDR1 LNHDA, CDR2 SQIVND (reference sequence). This CDR3 reads CASSAQGSEQPQHF. The CDR3 nucleotides are TGTGCCAGTAGTGCGCAGGGCTCCGAGCAGCCCCAGCATTTT.

V gene TRBV11-3 combines with J gene TRBJ2-5, with 10 bases fitting TRBD1. V shed 4 bases and J 2 bases; nucleotides not matched to a gene: 10. Looked up from germline, CDR1 is SGHNT and CDR2 is YENEEA. The CDR3 sequence is 17 residues long. CDR3 in amino acids: CASSSKRTGQGQETQYF. As DNA, the CDR3 is TGTGCCAGCAGCTCGAAGAGGACGGGACAGGGGCAAGAGACCCAGTACTTC.

The V gene is TRBV9, the J gene TRBJ2-7, with TRBD2 as a possible D gene (5 bases). CDR1 is SGDLS, CDR2 YYNGEE, per germline. Deletions cut 0 bases from V and 2 bases from J, with 9 bases between. The CDR3 spans 14 residues. CDR3 amino acids: CASSVGRETYEQYF. CDR3 in DNA: TGTGCCAGCAGCGTAGGACGGGAAACCTACGAGCAGTACTTC.

The chain is built from TRBV6-6 and TRBJ1-1; D is uncertain. CDR1 is MNHNY and CDR2 is SVGAGI in the germline V gene (reference sequence). V was shortened by 2 bases and J by 7 bases, with 11 bases between the two germline ends. The CDR3 runs to 13 residues. The CDR3 loop is CASSYKLGSEAFF. The DNA for the CDR3 is TGTGCCAGCAGTTACAAACTGGGCAGTGAAGCTTTCTTT.